Listed here are 10 T cell receptor beta chains from one sample, sequenced in a study of T cell repertoires in cytomegalovirus infection (dated by TCRdb to 2018 to 2020). TCRdb shows the sequencer as Illumina HiSeq 1500. TCRdb reanalyzed the raw reads on its own, using fastp at Q25 for trimming and MiXCR for clone calling, and kept in-frame beta chains. Rows matching on CDR3 protein sequence are summarized as one entry with the most common DNA and genes. Present in this sample are about 320,000 distinct CDR3 sequences, 9.5% of which were seen just once. About 3.9% of the sample belongs to the ten largest clones. The sequenced sample consisted of PBMCs. These receptor sequences come from a human donor in good health (CMV status not recorded). Some clones in this sample may be carry-over from other donors' samples.

The sample holds a few counts of this clonotype. The chain uses TRBV2 and TRBJ1-5, with TRBD1 matching 9 bases. This CDR3 comprises 17 residues. Trimming took 5 bases from V and 3 from J; bases not matched to a gene: 11. Per the germline V gene, CDR1 is SNHLY and CDR2 is FYNNEI. The CDR3 nucleotides are TGTGCCAGCAGTACCATACCAGGGACAGGGAACAATCAGCCCCAGCATTTT. Its translation is CASSTIPGTGNNQPQHF.

Only a few counts were recorded for this clonotype. The chain combines TRBV7-2 with TRBJ2-2; D gene unclear. Germline V gene sequence: CDR1 SGHTA, CDR2 FQGNSA. Trimming took off 5 bases at V and 4 bases at J, with 8 bases between the two ends. There are 13 residues in the CDR3. The chain's CDR3 is CASSLDITGELFF. DNA of the CDR3: TGTGCCAGCAGCCTAGATATCACCGGGGAGCTGTTTTTT.

In its sample, this clonotype was seen many times. This rearrangement joins TRBV18 to TRBJ2-5; TRBD2 matches at 7 bases. The CDR3 has 14 amino acids. In germline, CDR1 is KGHSH, CDR2 LQKENI. The trim removed 6 bases at V and 2 bases at J, leaving 6 bases unmatched. The CDR3 is CASSPRGVQETQYF. CDR3 DNA sequence: TGTGCCAGCTCCCCTCGGGGGGTTCAAGAGACCCAGTACTTC.

The J gene is TRBJ2-3, the V gene TRBV27; no clear D gene. The V and J ends lost 1 base and 6 bases respectively, with 11 bases between them. Germline loops: CDR1 MNHEY, CDR2 SMNVEV (reference sequence). This CDR3 contains 14 residues. CDR3 nucleotides: TGTGCCAGCAGTTTATTGCCCCACCTGGATACGCAGTATTTT. Its protein is CASSLLPHLDTQYF.

This clonotype was seen a few times. The V gene is TRBV12-3 or TRBV12-4, the J gene TRBJ2-7, with 7 bases aligning to TRBD2. The V segment lost 7 bases and the J segment 5 bases; nucleotides outside the gene matches: 11. The CDR3 length is 14 residues. CDR3 DNA: TGTGCCAGCAAGCCCTTCGCGGGAGTCCACGAGCAGTACTTC. This gives the protein CASKPFAGVHEQYF.

This clonotype was counted at least ten times. The CDR3 DNA sequence: TGCGCCAGCAGCCATGCCGGGAGTAGCAATCAGCCCCAGCATTTT. It codes for CASSHAGSSNQPQHF. The J gene is TRBJ1-5, the V gene TRBV4-1; D is undetermined. This CDR3 is 15 amino acids long. V was cut by 3 bases and J by 0 bases, with 9 bases left in between. Looked up from germline, CDR1 is MGHRA and CDR2 is YSYEKL.

The chain combines TRBV7-8 with TRBJ2-7; 7 positions agree with TRBD2. CDR1 SGHVS and CDR2 FQNEAQ come from the germline V gene. This CDR3 has 15 residues. V shed 1 base and J 3 bases; nucleotides not matched to a gene: 6. CDR3 region: CASSLEAGRDYEQYF. CDR3 bases: TGTGCCAGCAGCTTAGAAGCGGGACGTGACTACGAGCAGTACTTC.

This clonotype was seen more than once but under ten times. J is TRBJ1-1 and V is TRBV7-9; possible D gene TRBD1, 5 bases. The CDR3 runs 15 residues. CDR1 and CDR2 from the germline V gene are SEHNR and FQNEAQ (reference sequence). The ends were cut back, 1 base at V and 2 bases at J, with 11 bases in the middle. CDR3 loop: CASSLVGGINTEAFF. The DNA of the CDR3 is TGTGCCAGCAGCTTAGTTGGGGGGATAAACACTGAAGCTTTCTTT.

The table lists this clonotype with many counts. The chain recombines TRBV7-2 with TRBJ2-5, with 9 bases identical to TRBD2. This CDR3 region has 16 residues. After removal of 1 base from V and 4 bases from J, the junction contained 7 bases not matched to a gene. Per germline, CDR1 SGHTA and CDR2 FQGNSA. The CDR3 coding sequence is TGTGCCAGCAGCTTAGGGGGTAGCGGGGGTCGAGAGACCCAGTACTTC. As protein: CASSLGGSGGRETQYF.

The rearrangement joins TRBV12-3 or TRBV12-4 to TRBJ1-2; 7 bases fit TRBD1. The CDR3 consists of 15 residues. Trimming took 6 bases from V and 5 from J; bases not matched to a gene: 12. The CDR3 DNA follows: TGTGCCAGCAGCACTCCCGACAGGGCAGGTTATGGCTACACCTTC. Its protein is CASSTPDRAGYGYTF.